This T cell receptor (beta chain) was recovered during a study of blood T cell repertoires in COVID-19. Across the whole study: Acute and convalescent COVID-19 samples came from the United States, Italy and Spain. PBMCs, B-cell-depleted T cells, or T cells provided the cDNA or gDNA that made up the material.

The CDR3 loop spans 16 amino acids. J gave up 4 bases and V 4 bases, and 9 bases lay outside the gene matches. Germline values: CDR1 LGHDT, CDR2 YNNKEL (reference sequence). In the source study's methods: Reference gene primers were amplified, and this amplification served to estimate nucleated cell counts. Measured with immunoSEQ multiplex PCR; TCRdb has only the in-frame clones, and not every one. V, J and clone size are those of that table, while D and trimming were read from the DNA. This sample has roughly 230,000 clones, with 90% found just once. The sample taken for sequencing was peripheral blood. V usage is TRBV3-1 (or the pseudogene TRBV3-2) and J usage is TRBJ1-3, with 8 bases lining up with TRBD1. The origin of this receptor is a woman in her fifties or sixties with COVID-19, enrolled during active disease. CDR3 coding DNA: TGTGCCAGCAGCCTAACCGACAGGGGCTCAGGAAACACCATATATTTT. Amino acid sequence: CASSLTDRGSGNTIYF.